Listed below are T cell receptor beta chains from one sample, sequenced in a study of shared clonotypes between healthy human individuals. Generated by immunoSEQ multiplex PCR, the TCRdb table keeps only in-frame clones and is missing some. Seen here are some 1.4 million clones, 95% to 97% observed once, and the top ten hold approximately 1.2%. Sequencing was done on a sample of naive CD4+ T cells sorted from blood. All receptors come from a man aged 25-45 years in good health. Both conserved end residues are part of each CDR3. The order of the fields is CDR3 protein, J gene, V gene.

CASSRTNQPQHF | TRBJ1-5 | TRBV19
CASSYSLWGVNEQFF | TRBJ2-1 | TRBV6-5
CASSSSVPVTGELFF | TRBJ2-2 | TRBV18
CASSPSQVPYEQYF | TRBJ2-7 | TRBV5-5
CASSPRQGETQYF | TRBJ2-5 | TRBV18
CASSKVTGEVFHGYTF | TRBJ1-2 | TRBV21-1
CSVRGQAGGIDTQYF | TRBJ2-3 | TRBV29-1
CASSLVQNIEKLFF | TRBJ1-4 | TRBV7-9
CASSLSQGLAGKEQFF | TRBJ2-1 | TRBV5-1
CASSYGEGGDNEQFF | TRBJ2-1 | TRBV6-6
CASSVRRKLENTGELFF | TRBJ2-2 | TRBV2